This T cell receptor (beta chain) was profiled in a study of PD-L1 blockade in urothelial cancer. The wider study: Patients started atezolizumab at some point between 2013 and 2015, 1,200 mg intravenously every 3 weeks.

Only in-frame clones appear in the TCRdb table, and some are missing; sequencing was by immunoSEQ multiplex PCR. The data show 50,000 or so clones, with about 80% seen just once and 5% to 7.5% held by the top ten. For this clone: The antigen is not known.

General study findings and limits: Improved survival was predicted by pretreatment blood TCR clonality below the median.

The source material was PBMCs, sampled around atezolizumab (anti-PD-L1) treatment. This receptor was taken from a man in his forties or fifties with urothelial cancer.

Here the CDR3 reads CAHRRLINQGEQFF. CDR3 coding DNA: TGTGCCCATCGTCGACTGATCAACCAGGGGGAGCAGTTCTTC. V and J are TRBV28 and TRBJ2-1; a possible D gene is TRBD1 (6 bases). Trimming took 11 bases from V and 10 from J, leaving 24 bases between them. The CDR3 covers 14 residues. The germline CDR1 and CDR2 sequences are MDHEN and SYDVKM.